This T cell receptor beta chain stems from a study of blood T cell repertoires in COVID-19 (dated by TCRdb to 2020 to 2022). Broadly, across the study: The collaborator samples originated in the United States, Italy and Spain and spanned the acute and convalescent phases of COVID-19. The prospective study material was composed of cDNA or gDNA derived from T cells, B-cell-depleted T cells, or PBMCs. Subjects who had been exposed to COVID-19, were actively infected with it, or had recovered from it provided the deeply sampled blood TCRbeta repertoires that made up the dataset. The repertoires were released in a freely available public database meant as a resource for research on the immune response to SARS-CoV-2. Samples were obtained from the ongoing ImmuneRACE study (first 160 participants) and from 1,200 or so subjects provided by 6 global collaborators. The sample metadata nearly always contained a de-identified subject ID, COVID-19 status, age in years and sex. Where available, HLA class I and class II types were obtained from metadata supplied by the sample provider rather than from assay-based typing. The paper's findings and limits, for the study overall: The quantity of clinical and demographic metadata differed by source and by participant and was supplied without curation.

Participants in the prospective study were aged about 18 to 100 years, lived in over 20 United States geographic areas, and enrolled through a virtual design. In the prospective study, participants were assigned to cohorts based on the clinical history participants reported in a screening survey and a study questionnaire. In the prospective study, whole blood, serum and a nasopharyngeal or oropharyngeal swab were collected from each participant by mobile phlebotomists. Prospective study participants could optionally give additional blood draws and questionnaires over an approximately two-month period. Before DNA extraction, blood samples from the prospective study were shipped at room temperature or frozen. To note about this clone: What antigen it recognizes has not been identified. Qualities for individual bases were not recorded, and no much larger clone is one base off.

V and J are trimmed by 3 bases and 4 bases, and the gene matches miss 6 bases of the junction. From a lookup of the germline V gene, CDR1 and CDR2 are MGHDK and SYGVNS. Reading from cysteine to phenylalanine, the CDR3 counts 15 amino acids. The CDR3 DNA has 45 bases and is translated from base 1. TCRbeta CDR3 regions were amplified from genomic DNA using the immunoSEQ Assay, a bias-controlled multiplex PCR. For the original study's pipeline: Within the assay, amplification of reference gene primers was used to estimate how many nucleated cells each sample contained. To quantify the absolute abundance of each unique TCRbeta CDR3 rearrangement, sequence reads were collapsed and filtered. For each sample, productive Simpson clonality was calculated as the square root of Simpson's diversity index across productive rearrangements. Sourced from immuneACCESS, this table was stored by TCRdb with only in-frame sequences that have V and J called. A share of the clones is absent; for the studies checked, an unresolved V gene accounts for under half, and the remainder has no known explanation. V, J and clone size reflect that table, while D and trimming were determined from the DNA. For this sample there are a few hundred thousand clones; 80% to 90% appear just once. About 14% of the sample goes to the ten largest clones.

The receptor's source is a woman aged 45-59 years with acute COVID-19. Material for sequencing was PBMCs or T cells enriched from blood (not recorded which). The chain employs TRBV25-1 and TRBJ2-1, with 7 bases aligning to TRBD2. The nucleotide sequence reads TGTGCCAGCAGTGAGGTGGGAGGGCCGTACAATGAGCAGTTCTTC. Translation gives CASSEVGGPYNEQFF. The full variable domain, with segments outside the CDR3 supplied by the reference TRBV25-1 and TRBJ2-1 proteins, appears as EADIYQTPRYLVIGTGKKITLECSQTMGHDKMYWYQQDPGMELHLIHYSYGVNSTEKGDLSSESTVSRIRTEHFPLTLESARPSHTSQYLCASSEVGGPYNEQFFGPGTRLTVL.